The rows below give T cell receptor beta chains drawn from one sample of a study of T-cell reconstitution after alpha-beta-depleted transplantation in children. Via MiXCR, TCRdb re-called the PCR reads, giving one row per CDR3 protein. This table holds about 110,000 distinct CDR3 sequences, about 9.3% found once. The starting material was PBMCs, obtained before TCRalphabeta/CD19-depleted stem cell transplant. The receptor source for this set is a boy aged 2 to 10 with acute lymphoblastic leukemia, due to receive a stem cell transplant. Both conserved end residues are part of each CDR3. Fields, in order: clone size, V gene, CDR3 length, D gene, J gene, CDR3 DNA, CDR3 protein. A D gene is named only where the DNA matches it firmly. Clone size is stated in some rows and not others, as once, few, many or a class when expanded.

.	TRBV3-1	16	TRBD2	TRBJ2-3	TGTGCCAGCAGCTTCCAGACTAGCGGGAGTCCGGATACGCAGTATTTT	CASSFQTSGSPDTQYF
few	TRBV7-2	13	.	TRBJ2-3	TGTGCCAGCAGCTTCCAGGGGGGAGATACGCAGTATTTT	CASSFQGGDTQYF
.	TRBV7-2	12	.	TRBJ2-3	TGTGCCAGCAGCTTAGAGTCCGATACGCAGTATTTT	CASSLESDTQYF
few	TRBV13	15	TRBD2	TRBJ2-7	TGTGCCAGCAGCCTGGGACTAGCGGGAGCGGGGGAGCAGTACTTC	CASSLGLAGAGEQYF
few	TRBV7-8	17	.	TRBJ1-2	TGTGCCAGCAGCTTGTGGGCTATGGGGGAGTCCAACTATGGCTACACCTTC	CASSLWAMGESNYGYTF
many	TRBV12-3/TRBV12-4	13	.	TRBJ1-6	TGTGCCAGCAGTTTAAAGCGGAATTCACCCCTCCACTTT	CASSLKRNSPLHF
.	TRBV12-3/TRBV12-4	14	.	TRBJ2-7	TGTGCCAGCAGTTTAGCCAGGGGATCCTACGAGCAGTACTTC	CASSLARGSYEQYF
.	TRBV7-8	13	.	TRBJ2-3	TGTGCCAGCACCACAGGGGAGGCAGATACGCAGTATTTT	CASTTGEADTQYF
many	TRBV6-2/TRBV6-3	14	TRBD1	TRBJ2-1	TGTGCCAGCAGTTGGGACAGCTCCTACAATGAGCAGTTCTTC	CASSWDSSYNEQFF
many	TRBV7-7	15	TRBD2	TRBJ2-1	TGTGCTAGCAGCTTAGGGCTAGCGGGAAACAATGAGCAGTTCTTC	CASSLGLAGNNEQFF
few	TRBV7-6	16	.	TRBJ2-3	TGTGCCAGCAGCCCAATCACGGACGGATACACAGATACGCAGTATTTT	CASSPITDGYTDTQYF
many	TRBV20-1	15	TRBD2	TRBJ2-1	TGCAGTGCTCTCTCAGCGGGGGCGCGTTACAATGAGCAGTTCTTC	CSALSAGARYNEQFF
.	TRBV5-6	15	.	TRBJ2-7	TGTGCCAGCAGCTTGGGGCCAGGAGGCTCCTACGAGCAGTACTTC	CASSLGPGGSYEQYF
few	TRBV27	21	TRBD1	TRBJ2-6	TGTGCCAGCGGGATCTTGGGACAGGGAATCAGGGGAGGCTCTGGGGCCAACGTCCTGACTTTC	CASGILGQGIRGGSGANVLTF
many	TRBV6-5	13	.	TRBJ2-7	TGTGCCAGCAGTTATCGGGGAGCCAACGAGCAGTACTTC	CASSYRGANEQYF
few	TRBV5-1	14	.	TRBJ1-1	TGCGCCAGCAGCTTGGAAGGCAGTATCGGCCCGTCTTTCTTT	CASSLEGSIGPSFF
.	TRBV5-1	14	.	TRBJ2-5	TGCGCCAGCAGCTTGGGTGGACATGGAGAGACCCAGTACTTC	CASSLGGHGETQYF
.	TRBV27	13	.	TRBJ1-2	TGTGCCAGCAGTTTAAGGGCTAACTATGGCTACACCTTC	CASSLRANYGYTF
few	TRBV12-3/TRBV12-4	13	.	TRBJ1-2	TGTGCCAGCAGTTTAATTGCAGGGGTTGGCTACACCTTC	CASSLIAGVGYTF
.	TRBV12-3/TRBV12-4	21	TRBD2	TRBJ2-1	TGTGCCAGCAGTTTGTTGCTAGCGGGAGGGCCGGGGGGGCTGGAGGGCAATGAGCAGTTCTTC	CASSLLLAGGPGGLEGNEQFF
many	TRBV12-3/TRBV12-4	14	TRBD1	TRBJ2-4	TGTGCCAGCCAGGGATCCGGGACAGCAAACATTCAGTACTTC	CASQGSGTANIQYF
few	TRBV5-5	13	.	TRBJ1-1	TGTGCCAGCAGCGGAGCAGGGAACACTGAAGCTTTCTTT	CASSGAGNTEAFF
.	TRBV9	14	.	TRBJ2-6	TGTGCCAGCAGCGTAGATTTTGGGGCCAACGTCCTGACTTTC	CASSVDFGANVLTF
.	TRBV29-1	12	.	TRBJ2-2	TGCAGCGTTGCAAGTGGCCCCGGGGAGCTGTTTTTT	CSVASGPGELFF
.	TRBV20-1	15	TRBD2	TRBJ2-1	TGCAGTGCTAGTGTACTAGCGGGTTCCTACAATGAGCAGTTCTTC	CSASVLAGSYNEQFF
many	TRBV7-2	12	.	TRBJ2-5	TGTGCCAGCAGCACCTACCAAGAGACCCAGTACTTC	CASSTYQETQYF